This passage covers 5 T cell receptor beta chains from one sample sequenced in a study of T cells in Graves' hyperthyroidism and ophthalmopathy. The investigators amplified TCR beta CDR3 regions from RNA transcripts. First-round RT-PCR with HTBI primers amplified the TCR CDR3 region. TCRdb called the multiplex PCR reads again in MiXCR, with one record for every CDR3 protein. The sample shows under 450,000 distinct CDR3 sequences, 15% to 18% of them seen only once. The sequenced sample was blood. These TCRs come from a woman aged 18-30 years with Graves' hyperthyroidism.

At least ten counts were recorded for this clonotype. V and J are TRBV19 and TRBJ1-2; D is ambiguous. This CDR3 spans 14 amino acids. The V gene lost 3 bases and the J gene lost 9 bases, with 17 bases spanning the gap. Looked up from germline, CDR1 is LNHDA and CDR2 is SQIVND (reference sequence). The CDR3 region has the DNA TGTGCCAGTAGTATGCTGCAAATGGGGATGAGCTACACCTTC. It yields the protein CASSMLQMGMSYTF.

This clonotype was picked up many times. The chain carries TRBV27 and TRBJ2-3; D possibly corresponds to TRBD2 (5 bases). Germline assignment: CDR1 MNHEY and CDR2 SMNVEV (reference sequence). Trimming stripped 3 bases from V and 0 bases from J, with 7 bases between. This CDR3 is 14 amino acids long. DNA for the CDR3: TGTGCCAGCAGTTTCCGGGAAAGCACAGATACGCAGTATTTT. It is translated as CASSFRESTDTQYF.

This clonotype has at least ten counts. The J gene is TRBJ2-7, the V gene TRBV9; a possible D gene is TRBD2 (5 bases). V was pared by 0 bases and J by 6 bases, with 7 bases between. Germline assignment: CDR1 SGDLS and CDR2 YYNGEE. The CDR3 loop spans 12 amino acids. In DNA form, the CDR3 reads TGTGCCAGCAGCGTAGACGAGGGCGAGCAGTACTTC. This codes for CASSVDEGEQYF.

The J gene is TRBJ2-1, the V gene TRBV30; the D gene is possibly TRBD2 (5 bases). Germline-derived CDR1 and CDR2 are GTSNPN and SVGIG (reference sequence). The CDR3 covers 15 residues. Trimming stripped 3 bases from V and 2 bases from J, with 14 bases between. The CDR3 DNA reads as TGTGCCTGGAGCCCGTTAGTGGGAGCCTACAATGAGCAGTTCTTC. This sequence encodes CAWSPLVGAYNEQFF.

This clonotype was counted at least ten times. The chain has TRBV20-1 and TRBJ2-7; 11 nucleotides match TRBD2. The J segment lost 2 bases and the V segment lost 5 bases, leaving 5 bases of the junction unmatched. The CDR3 is 14 residues long. Germline CDR1 is DFQATT and CDR2 is SNEGSKA (reference sequence). DNA for the CDR3: TGCAGTGCTGTTCGACTAGCGGGAACCTACGAGCAGTACTTC. Translation: CSAVRLAGTYEQYF.